Each of the 17 T cell receptor beta chains below was sequenced from the same sample in a study of cytomegalovirus exposure and HLA in healthy donors. Clones were sequenced by immunoSEQ multiplex PCR, and TCRdb holds only the in-frame ones, with some missing. The top ten clones hold approximately 0.99% of a sample with approximately 240,000 clones, around nine tenths of them seen once. Sequenced: PBMCs. These receptors were collected from a woman between 18 and 29 years old in good health and CMV-seronegative.

The chain recombines TRBV6-5 with TRBJ1-5, with no clear D. The CDR3 runs 14 residues. The germline V gene encodes CDR1 MNHEY and CDR2 SVGAGI. Trimming took 5 bases from V and 4 from J, leaving 12 bases between them. The CDR3 bases are TGTGCCAGCAGTCGTACGGGGTTTAATCAGCCCCAGCATTTT. Amino acids: CASSRTGFNQPQHF.

Here the CDR3 DNA reads TGCGCCAGCAGCTTTGACAGGGGGGGACCCTACGAGCAGTACTTC. Translated: CASSFDRGGPYEQYF. The chain combines TRBV5-1 with TRBJ2-7, with 9 bases lining up with TRBD1. J lost 2 bases, V lost 2 bases, and 5 bases had no gene match. This CDR3 has 15 residues. The germline V gene has CDR1 SGHRS and CDR2 YFSETQ. The full variable domain, its missing parts supplied by reference TRBV5-1 and TRBJ2-7, is KAGVTQTPRYLIKTRGQQVTLSCSPISGHRSVSWYQQTPGQGLQFLFEYFSETQRNKGNFPGRFSGRQFSNSRSEMNVSTLELGDSALYLCASSFDRGGPYEQYFGPGTRLTVT.

The chain carries TRBV10-1 and TRBJ2-1; 14 nucleotides align to TRBD2. This CDR3 has 17 amino acids. V was pared by 0 bases and J by 2 bases, with 0 bases of the junction left unmatched. The germline CDR1 and CDR2 sequences are WNHNN and SYGVQD (reference sequence). The CDR3 nucleotides read TGCGCCAGCAGTGAGTCGGGACTAGCGGGAGCCTACAATGAGCAGTTCTTC. Amino acids: CASSESGLAGAYNEQFF.

The chain has TRBV28 and TRBJ2-1; 7 bases match TRBD1. J gave up 8 bases and V 5 bases, and 9 bases lay outside the gene matches. The CDR3 totals 14 residues. Germline CDR1 is MDHEN and CDR2 is SYDVKM. This CDR3 is CASSLPTGLDEQFF. In nucleotides, the CDR3 is TGTGCCAGCAGTCTCCCGACAGGGCTCGATGAGCAGTTCTTC.

This clone has at least ten counts. This chain joins TRBV2 and TRBJ2-1; 14 bases align to TRBD2. Germline V gives CDR1 SNHLY, CDR2 FYNNEI. The ends lost 10 bases at V and 4 bases at J; junction bases unmatched: 9. The length of the CDR3 is 16 residues. The CDR3 DNA sequence: TGTGCCACTCCGGGACTAGCGGGAGCGGGGTACAATGAGCAGTTCTTC. This sequence encodes CATPGLAGAGYNEQFF.

The chain recombines TRBV6-5 with TRBJ1-1; 10 bases map to TRBD1. Trimming took 6 bases from V and 7 from J; bases not matched to a gene: 8. The CDR3 is 14 amino acids. Germline-derived CDR1 and CDR2 are MNHEY and SVGAGI. DNA of the CDR3: TGTGCCAGCAGGTGGGGGACAGGGGCAAATGAAGCTTTCTTT. Encoded protein: CASRWGTGANEAFF.

This clone has only one observation. The chain recombines TRBV5-5 with TRBJ2-1, with D perhaps TRBD1 (6 bases). The germline V gene encodes CDR1 SGHKS and CDR2 YYEKEE (reference sequence). V was pared by 4 bases and J by 1 base, with 18 bases between. The CDR3 sequence is 17 residues long. Written as DNA, the CDR3 is TGTGCCAGCAGCCCACACCTAACAGGGCGGTCCTACAATGAGCAGTTCTTC. This gives the protein CASSPHLTGRSYNEQFF.

The rearrangement links TRBV5-1 to TRBJ1-1; a weak D match, TRBD1 (6 bases). The CDR3 has 18 residues. The V gene's germline CDR1 is SGHRS and CDR2 YFSETQ. Between the trimmed V and J ends, which lost 4 bases and 0 bases, there was a span of 22 bases. Here the CDR3 reads CASSLLGKGVTMNTEAFF. CDR3 coding DNA: TGCGCCAGCAGCCTCCTTGGCAAGGGGGTAACCATGAACACTGAAGCTTTCTTT.

This chain connects TRBV30 to TRBJ2-1; TRBD2 agrees at 8 bases. The CDR3 is 13 amino acids. The junction had 8 bases not matched to a gene; V was cut back by 8 bases and J by 5 bases. Germline V gene sequence: CDR1 GTSNPN, CDR2 SVGIG (reference sequence). CDR3 region: CAGLAGGDNEQFF. CDR3 coding DNA: TGTGCCGGGCTAGCGGGTGGAGACAATGAGCAGTTCTTC.

For the CDR3, the DNA is TGTGCCAGCAGTTTGGTGGGGCAGGGGATAGGTTGGTCTGAAGCTTTCTTT. This codes for CASSLVGQGIGWSEAFF. The rearrangement uses TRBV28 and TRBJ1-1; possibly TRBD1 for D (6 bases). V lost 3 bases and J lost 6, with 23 bases in between. This CDR3 comprises 17 residues. Germline V gene data show CDR1 as MDHEN and CDR2 as SYDVKM.

This chain links TRBV5-6 with TRBJ2-3; 11 bases match TRBD2. The V gene end was trimmed by 4 bases and the J gene end by 0 bases; junction bases not matched to a gene: 10. This CDR3 contains 18 residues. CDR1 and CDR2 from the germline V gene are SGHDT and YYEEEE. CDR3 loop: CASSRSPGLAASTDTQYF. The CDR3 DNA reads as TGTGCCAGCAGCCGCTCCCCGGGACTAGCGGCTAGCACAGATACGCAGTATTTT. Full variable domain (outside the CDR3, taken from reference TRBV5-6 and TRBJ2-3): DAGVTQSPTHLIKTRGQQVTLRCSPKSGHDTVSWYQQALGQGPQFIFQYYEEEERQRGNFPDRFSGHQFPNYSSELNVNALLLGDSALYLCASSRSPGLAASTDTQYFGPGTRLTVL.

The chain carries TRBV14 and TRBJ1-2; possible D gene TRBD1, 5 bases. The V and J ends lost 4 bases and 5 bases respectively, with 20 bases between them. The CDR3 runs to 16 residues. The germline CDR1 and CDR2 sequences are SGHDN and FVKESK. The CDR3, as DNA: TGTGCCAGCAGCCCAACCCGAGGCGAAGGGGAATATGGCTACACCTTC. As protein: CASSPTRGEGEYGYTF.

V gene TRBV15 combines with J gene TRBJ1-3, with a weak D call TRBD1 (6 bases). The CDR3 is 13 amino acids. Germline V lookup: CDR1 LNHNV, CDR2 YYDKDF (reference sequence). The germline V and J ends were trimmed by 4 bases and 6 bases, with 10 bases remaining between them. The CDR3 reads CATSMSGVNTIYF. The CDR3 DNA follows: TGTGCCACCAGCATGTCAGGGGTAAACACCATATATTTT.

Comments on this clone: Other nucleotide sequences from this sample produce the same CDR3. The chain employs TRBV19 and TRBJ2-7; TRBD2 is a possible D gene (6 bases). The CDR3 has 15 residues. V dropped 1 base and J dropped 0 bases, with 10 bases sitting between them. Germline V gene sequence: CDR1 LNHDA, CDR2 SQIVND (reference sequence). CDR3 sequence (DNA): TGTGCCAGTAGTATAGGCGGGACCAGCTCCTACGAGCAGTACTTC. This gives the protein CASSIGGTSSYEQYF.

The CDR3: CASSLSSYEQYF. The CDR3 nucleotides are TGTGCCAGCAGCTTGAGTTCCTACGAGCAGTACTTC. The V and J genes are TRBV7-8 and TRBJ2-7; the D is unclear. CDR1 SGHVS and CDR2 FQNEAQ come from the germline V gene. The length of the CDR3 is 12 residues. The V and J ends lost 3 bases and 1 base respectively, with 4 bases between them.

V usage is TRBV18 and J usage is TRBJ1-2; D possibly corresponds to TRBD1 (5 bases). The CDR3 has 16 amino acids. V lost 3 bases and J 4 bases, leaving 18 bases between the germline ends. Germline V CDR1 and CDR2: KGHSH, LQKENI. DNA of the CDR3: TGTGCCAGCTCACCGGGGCAAGGAGACCTGGGCTATGGCTACACCTTC. This translates into CASSPGQGDLGYGYTF.

The chain couples TRBV30 to TRBJ1-3; the D is unclear. The germline V and J ends were trimmed by 1 base and 4 bases, with 11 bases remaining between them. Germline V gives CDR1 GTSNPN, CDR2 SVGIG (reference sequence). This CDR3 is built from 14 residues. As DNA, the CDR3 is TGTGCCTGGAGTGCGTCCTTTTCCGGAAACACCATATATTTT. Protein: CAWSASFSGNTIYF.